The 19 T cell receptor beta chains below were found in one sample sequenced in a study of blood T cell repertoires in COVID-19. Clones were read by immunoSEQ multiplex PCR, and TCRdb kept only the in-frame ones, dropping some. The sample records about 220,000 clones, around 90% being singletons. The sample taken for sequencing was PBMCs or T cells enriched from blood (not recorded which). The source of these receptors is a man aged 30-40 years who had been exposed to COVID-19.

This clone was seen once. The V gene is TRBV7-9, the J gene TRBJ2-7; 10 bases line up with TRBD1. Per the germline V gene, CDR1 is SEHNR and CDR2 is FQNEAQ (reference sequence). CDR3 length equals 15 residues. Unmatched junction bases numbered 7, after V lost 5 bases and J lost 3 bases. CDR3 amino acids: CASSRPGQGNYEQYF. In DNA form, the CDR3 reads TGTGCCAGCAGCCGACCGGGACAGGGGAACTACGAGCAGTACTTC.

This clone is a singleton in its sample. Here the CDR3 reads CASSPSSLEQYF. CDR3 nucleotide sequence: TGTGCCAGCAGCCCTTCGTCTCTCGAGCAGTACTTC. This chain connects TRBV14 to TRBJ2-7; D is ambiguous. Per the germline V gene, CDR1 is SGHDN and CDR2 is FVKESK. CDR3 length equals 12 residues. The V and J ends lost 4 bases and 6 bases respectively, with 10 bases between them.

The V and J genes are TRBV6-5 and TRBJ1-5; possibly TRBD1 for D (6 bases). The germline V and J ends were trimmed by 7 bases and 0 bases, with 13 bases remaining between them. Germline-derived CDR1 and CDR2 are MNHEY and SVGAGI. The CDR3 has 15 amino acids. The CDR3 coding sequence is TGTGCCAGCACCACCCGCAGGGGTAGCAATCAGCCCCAGCATTTT. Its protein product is CASTTRRGSNQPQHF.

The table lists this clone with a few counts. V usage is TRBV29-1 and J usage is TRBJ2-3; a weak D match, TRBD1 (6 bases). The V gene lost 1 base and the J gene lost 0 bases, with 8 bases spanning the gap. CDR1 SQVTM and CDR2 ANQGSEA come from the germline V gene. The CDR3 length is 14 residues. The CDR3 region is CSVEGGPSTDTQYF. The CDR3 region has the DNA TGCAGCGTTGAAGGGGGGCCCAGCACAGATACGCAGTATTTT.

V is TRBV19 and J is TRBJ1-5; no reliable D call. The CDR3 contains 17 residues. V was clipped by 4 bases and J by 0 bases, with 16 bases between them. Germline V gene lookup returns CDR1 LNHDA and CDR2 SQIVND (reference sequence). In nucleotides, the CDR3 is TGTGCCAGTAGTACCGCCGGACTGAAGTATAGCAATCAGCCCCAGCATTTT. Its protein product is CASSTAGLKYSNQPQHF. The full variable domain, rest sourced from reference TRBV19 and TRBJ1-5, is DGGITQSPKYLFRKEGQNVTLSCEQNLNHDAMYWYRQDPGQGLRLIYYSQIVNDFQKGDIAEGYSVSREKKESFPLTVTSAQKNPTAFYLCASSTAGLKYSNQPQHFGDGTRLSIL.

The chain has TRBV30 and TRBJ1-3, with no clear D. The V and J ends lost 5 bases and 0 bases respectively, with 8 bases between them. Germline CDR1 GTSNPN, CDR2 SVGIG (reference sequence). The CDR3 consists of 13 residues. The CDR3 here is CAWCPYSGNTIYF. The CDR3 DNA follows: TGTGCCTGGTGTCCTTACTCTGGAAACACCATATATTTT.

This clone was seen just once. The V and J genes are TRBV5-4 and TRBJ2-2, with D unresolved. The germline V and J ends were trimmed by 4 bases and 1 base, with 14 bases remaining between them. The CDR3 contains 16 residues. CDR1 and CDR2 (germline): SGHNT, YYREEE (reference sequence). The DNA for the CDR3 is TGTGCCAGCAGCCCGGCGGCCTGGAGGAACACCGGGGAGCTGTTTTTT. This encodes CASSPAAWRNTGELFF. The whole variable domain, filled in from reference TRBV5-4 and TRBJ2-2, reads ETGVTQSPTHLIKTRGQQVTLRCSSQSGHNTVSWYQQALGQGPQFIFQYYREEENGRGNFPPRFSGLQFPNYSSELNVNALELDDSALYLCASSPAAWRNTGELFFGEGSRLTVL.

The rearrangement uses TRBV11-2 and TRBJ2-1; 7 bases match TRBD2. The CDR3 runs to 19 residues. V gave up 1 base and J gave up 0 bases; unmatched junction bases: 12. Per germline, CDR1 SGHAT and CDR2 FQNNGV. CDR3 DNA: TGTGCCAGCAGCTTAGCCCCCTCTGGAGGCGGGGGCTCCTACAATGAGCAGTTCTTC. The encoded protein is CASSLAPSGGGGSYNEQFF.

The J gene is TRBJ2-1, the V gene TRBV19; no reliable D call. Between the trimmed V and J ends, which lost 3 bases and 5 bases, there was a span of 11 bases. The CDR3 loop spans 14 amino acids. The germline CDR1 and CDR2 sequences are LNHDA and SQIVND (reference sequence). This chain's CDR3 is CASSITLTHNEQFF. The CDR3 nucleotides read TGTGCCAGTAGTATTACGCTTACACACAATGAGCAGTTCTTC.

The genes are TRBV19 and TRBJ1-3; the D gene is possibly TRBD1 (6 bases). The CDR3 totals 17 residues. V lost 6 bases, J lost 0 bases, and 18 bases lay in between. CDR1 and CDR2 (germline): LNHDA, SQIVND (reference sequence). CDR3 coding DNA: TGTGCCAGTAGCCGTACAGGGATTTTCAGCTCTGGAAACACCATATATTTT. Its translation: CASSRTGIFSSGNTIYF. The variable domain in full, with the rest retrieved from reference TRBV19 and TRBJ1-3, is DGGITQSPKYLFRKEGQNVTLSCEQNLNHDAMYWYRQDPGQGLRLIYYSQIVNDFQKGDIAEGYSVSREKKESFPLTVTSAQKNPTAFYLCASSRTGIFSSGNTIYFGEGSWLTVV.

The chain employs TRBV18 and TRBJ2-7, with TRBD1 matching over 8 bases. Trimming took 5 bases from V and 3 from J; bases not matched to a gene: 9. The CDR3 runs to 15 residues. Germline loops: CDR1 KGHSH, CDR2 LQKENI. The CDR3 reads CASSSPRDRLYEQYF. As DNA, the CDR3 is TGTGCCAGCTCATCCCCCCGGGACAGGCTCTACGAGCAGTACTTC.

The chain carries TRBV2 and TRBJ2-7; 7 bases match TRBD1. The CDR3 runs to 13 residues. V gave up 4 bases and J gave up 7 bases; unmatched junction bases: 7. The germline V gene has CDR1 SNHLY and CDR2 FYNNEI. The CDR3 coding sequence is TGTGCCAGCAGTGGAGTGGGACAGCTGGAGCAGTACTTC. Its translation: CASSGVGQLEQYF. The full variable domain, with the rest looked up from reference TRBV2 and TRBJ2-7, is EPEVTQTPSHQVTQMGQEVILRCVPISNHLYFYWYRQILGQKVEFLVSFYNNEISEKSEIFDDQFSVERPDGSNFTLKIRSTKLEDSAMYFCASSGVGQLEQYFGPGTRLTVT.

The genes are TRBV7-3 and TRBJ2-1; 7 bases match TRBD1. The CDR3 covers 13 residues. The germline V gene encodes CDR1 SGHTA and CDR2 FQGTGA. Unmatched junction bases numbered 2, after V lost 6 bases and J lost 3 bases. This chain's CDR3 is CASSRDSYNEQFF. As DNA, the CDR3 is TGTGCCAGCAGTCGGGACAGCTACAATGAGCAGTTCTTC.

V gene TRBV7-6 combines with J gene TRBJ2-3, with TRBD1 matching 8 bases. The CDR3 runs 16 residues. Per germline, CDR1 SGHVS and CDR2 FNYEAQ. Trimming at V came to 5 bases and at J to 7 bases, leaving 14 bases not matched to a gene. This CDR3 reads CASSRQWDRNRNTQYF. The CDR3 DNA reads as TGTGCCAGCAGCCGTCAATGGGACAGGAACAGGAATACGCAGTATTTT.

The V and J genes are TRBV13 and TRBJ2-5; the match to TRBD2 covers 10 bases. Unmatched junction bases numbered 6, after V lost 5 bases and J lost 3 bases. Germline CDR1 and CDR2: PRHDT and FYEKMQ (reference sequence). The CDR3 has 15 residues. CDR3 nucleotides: TGTGCCAGCAGCCGGAGCGGGGGGGTAGAAGAGACCCAGTACTTC. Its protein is CASSRSGGVEETQYF. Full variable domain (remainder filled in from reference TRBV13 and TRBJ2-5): AAGVIQSPRHLIKEKRETATLKCYPIPRHDTVYWYQQGPGQDPQFLISFYEKMQSDKGSIPDRFSAQQFSDYHSELNMSSLELGDSALYFCASSRSGGVEETQYFGPGTRLLVL.

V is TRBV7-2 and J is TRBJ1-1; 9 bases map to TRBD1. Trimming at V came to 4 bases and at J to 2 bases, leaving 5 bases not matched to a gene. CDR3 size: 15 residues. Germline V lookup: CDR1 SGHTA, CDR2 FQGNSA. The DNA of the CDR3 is TGTGCCAGCAGCTACGTGACAGGGGGAAACACTGAAGCTTTCTTT. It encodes CASSYVTGGNTEAFF.

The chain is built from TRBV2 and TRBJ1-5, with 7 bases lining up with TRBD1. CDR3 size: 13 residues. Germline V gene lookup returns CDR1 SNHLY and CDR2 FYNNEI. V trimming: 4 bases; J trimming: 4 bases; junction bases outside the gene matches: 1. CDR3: CASSGGQNQPQHF. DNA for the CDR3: TGTGCCAGCAGTGGGGGACAGAATCAGCCCCAGCATTTT.

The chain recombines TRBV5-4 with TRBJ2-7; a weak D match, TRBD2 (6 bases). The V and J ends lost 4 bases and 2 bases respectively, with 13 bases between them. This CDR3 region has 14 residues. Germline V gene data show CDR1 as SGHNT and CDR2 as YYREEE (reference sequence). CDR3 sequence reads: CASSPQEGPYEQYF. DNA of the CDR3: TGTGCCAGCAGCCCCCAGGAGGGCCCCTACGAGCAGTACTTC.

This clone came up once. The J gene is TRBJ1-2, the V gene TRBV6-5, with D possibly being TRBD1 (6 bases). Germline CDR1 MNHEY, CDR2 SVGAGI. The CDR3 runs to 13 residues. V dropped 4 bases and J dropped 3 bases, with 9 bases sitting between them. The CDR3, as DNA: TGTGCCAGCAGTTCTTGGACAGACTATGGCTACACCTTC. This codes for CASSSWTDYGYTF.